This entry lists 14 T cell receptor beta chains sequenced from one sample in a study of Graves' ophthalmopathy and Graves' hyperthyroidism (dated by TCRdb to 2017 to 2018). The listed sequencing device is Illumina HiSeq 2000. For repertoire sequencing, the TCR beta CDR3 regions were amplified from RNA transcripts. A first-round RT-PCR used HTBI primers with the Qiagen OneStep RT-PCR kit, followed by a second-round multiplex PCR, size selection and purification. Clones were called with MiXCR by TCRdb after fastp trimmed the public reads at Q25, and only in-frame beta chains were retained. One record per CDR3 amino acid sequence lists the most common genes and DNA. Present in this sample are 500,000 to 800,000 distinct CDR3 sequences, about 41% of which were seen just once. The biggest ten clones account for over 2.5% of the sample. The sample was peripheral blood. The receptors derive from an adult man with Graves' ophthalmopathy.

This sequence joins TRBV7-2 and TRBJ1-3, with D uncertain. From germline, CDR1 is SGHTA and CDR2 FQGNSA. The V end lost 5 bases, the J end lost 3 bases, and 17 bases lay between the germline ends. The CDR3 loop spans 16 amino acids. This CDR3 is CASSPWGNGVGNTIYF. The CDR3 DNA reads as TGTGCCAGCAGCCCCTGGGGTAACGGAGTTGGAAACACCATATATTTT.

The table lists this clonotype with a few counts. The chain employs TRBV6-1 and TRBJ1-4, with D perhaps TRBD1 (5 bases). This CDR3 spans 13 amino acids. Between the trimmed V and J ends, which lost 9 bases and 6 bases, there was a span of 14 bases. Per germline, CDR1 MNHNS and CDR2 SASEGT. The CDR3 loop is CARTRDLDEKLFF. The DNA of the CDR3 is TGTGCCAGGACCCGGGACTTGGATGAAAAACTGTTTTTT.

The chain joins TRBV10-3 to TRBJ1-2; D gene ambiguous. The germline V gene has CDR1 ENHRY and CDR2 SYGVKD. The CDR3 runs to 15 residues. V lost 2 bases to trimming and J lost 2 bases, with 12 bases between them. The CDR3 here is CAISEASTGNYGYTF. The CDR3 DNA reads as TGTGCCATCAGTGAGGCCTCTACGGGCAACTATGGCTACACCTTC.

This clonotype was detected a few times. This sequence joins TRBV10-3 and TRBJ2-6, with D tentatively TRBD1 (6 bases). The CDR3 extends over 15 amino acids. V shed 10 bases and J shed 4 bases, with 17 bases lying between them. CDR1 and CDR2 from the germline V gene are ENHRY and SYGVKD. CDR3 nucleotides: TGTGCCACATACAGGGTAGTAGTAGGGGCCAACGTCCTGACTTTC. Encoded protein: CATYRVVVGANVLTF.

In the case of this clonotype: Being one base from a much bigger clone, this may be a read error. The chain employs TRBV5-6 and TRBJ1-1, with a possible D match to TRBD1 (5 bases). Germline V gene data show CDR1 as SGHDT and CDR2 as YYEEEE. This CDR3 region has 15 residues. The CDR3 loop is CASSSSGTANTEALF. The CDR3 DNA reads TGTGCCAGCAGCTCTTCTGGGACGGCGAACACTGAAGCTCTCTTT.

Concerning this clonotype itself: A read error may be the cause here, since a much bigger clone is one base away. This CDR3 is missing its conserved last phenylalanine or tryptophan, likely due to a read error. The chain couples TRBV10-3 to TRBJ1-1; D not certain. In germline, CDR1 is ENHRY, CDR2 SYGVKD. The CDR3 loop spans 14 amino acids. The CDR3 nucleotides are TGTGCCAGCAGTTACTCGATCGGGGACACTGAAGCTTTCTCT. Translation: CASSYSIGDTEAFS.

The CDR3 DNA reads TGTGCCAGCAGTGGTAGGGGACAGGGTTCGTACACCTTC. This sequence encodes CASSGRGQGSYTF. This chain connects TRBV2 to TRBJ1-2; 9 positions match TRBD1. The CDR3 has 13 residues. The V gene end was trimmed by 4 bases and the J gene end by 11 bases; junction bases not matched to a gene: 8. Germline V gene sequence: CDR1 SNHLY, CDR2 FYNNEI.

J is TRBJ2-7 and V is TRBV3-1, with unresolved D. Between the trimmed V and J ends, which lost 4 bases and 3 bases, there was a span of 13 bases. Germline V gene data show CDR1 as LGHDT and CDR2 as YNNKEL (reference sequence). The length of the CDR3 is 14 residues. The CDR3 DNA sequence: TGTGCCAGCAGCCCTGGAGTACCGCGCTACGAGCAGTACTTC. This gives the protein CASSPGVPRYEQYF.

V is TRBV27 and J is TRBJ2-7; 11 bases fit TRBD1. The J segment lost 4 bases and the V segment lost 10 bases, leaving 3 bases of the junction unmatched. CDR1 and CDR2 from the germline V gene are MNHEY and SMNVEV (reference sequence). This CDR3 is 12 amino acids long. CDR3 region: CATGTGGYEQYF. CDR3 sequence (DNA): TGTGCCACTGGGACAGGGGGGTACGAGCAGTACTTC.

The chain couples TRBV15 to TRBJ1-6, with TRBD1 matching 9 bases. Germline V CDR1 and CDR2: LNHNV, YYDKDF (reference sequence). The CDR3 has 14 residues. Trimming cost V 5 bases and J 6 bases; bases outside gene matches: 2. The CDR3 loop reads CATSGTGPNSPLHF. The CDR3 DNA sequence: TGTGCCACCAGCGGGACAGGGCCTAATTCACCCCTCCACTTT.

Comment on this clonotype: Relative to the germline gene, one junction end is altered; a read error may explain this. The chain employs TRBV5-1 and TRBJ1-1; no definite D call. Germline V CDR1 and CDR2: SGHRS, YFSETQ. The CDR3 length is 13 residues. CDR3 in amino acids: CASSRGEVTEAFF. Written as DNA, the CDR3 is TGTGCCAGCAGCCGGGGTGAGGTCACTGAAGCTTTCTTT.

The V call is TRBV20-1, the J call TRBJ2-7; the D is unclear. The CDR3 spans 14 residues. Germline CDR1 is DFQATT and CDR2 is SNEGSKA (reference sequence). V was cut by 0 bases and J by 6 bases, with 15 bases left in between. CDR3: CSAREKNTPSEQYF. CDR3 coding DNA: TGCAGTGCTAGAGAAAAGAACACCCCCTCCGAGCAGTACTTC.

This clonotype showed up many times. V usage is TRBV29-1 and J usage is TRBJ2-5; 10 nucleotides align to TRBD1. Germline CDR1 is SQVTM and CDR2 is ANQGSEA. The length of the CDR3 is 12 residues. Trimming cost V 7 bases and J 2 bases; bases outside gene matches: 1. CDR3 region: CSGGQGQETQYF. In DNA form, the CDR3 reads TGCAGCGGGGGACAGGGGCAAGAGACCCAGTACTTC. Drawing the rest from reference TRBV29-1 and TRBJ2-5, the complete variable domain is SAVISQKPSRDICQRGTSLTIQCQVDSQVTMMFWYRQQPGQSLTLIATANQGSEATYESGFVIDKFPISRPNLTFSTLTVSNMSPEDSSIYLCSGGQGQETQYFGPGTRLLVL.

This sequence joins TRBV2 and TRBJ1-1; 12 nucleotides agree with TRBD1. The CDR3 loop spans 16 amino acids. V lost 7 bases, J lost 6 bases, and 12 bases stayed unmatched. The germline CDR1 and CDR2 sequences are SNHLY and FYNNEI. CDR3 loop: CASKTGDRGPGSEAFF. CDR3 nucleotides: TGTGCCAGCAAGACGGGGGACAGGGGGCCCGGCTCTGAAGCTTTCTTT.